This T cell receptor beta chain was recovered during a study of cytomegalovirus exposure and HLA in healthy donors. Notes on the study in general: When the data were analyzed later, several of the most significant clusters appeared to be linked to common viral pathogens. In a later analysis, HLA-associated TCR beta chains were more clonally expanded than equally common others.

CDR1 MGHRA and CDR2 YSYEKL come from the germline V gene. With V trimmed by 4 bases and J by 0 bases, 4 bases remained unmatched. The CDR3 extends over 15 amino acids. The PCR used 60 Vbeta and 13 Jbeta primers. The table came from immunoSEQ multiplex PCR; TCRdb's copy has only in-frame clones and leaves some out. The top ten clones hold about 0.22% of a sample with about 210,000 clones, about 85% of them seen once. Concerning this clone itself: Its antigen is unknown.

Donors had nominal health at sampling but likely had unrecorded immune exposures. This sequence originates from a girl aged 2 to 9 in good health and CMV-seronegative. V usage is TRBV4-1 and J usage is TRBJ2-7; the match to TRBD2 covers 9 bases. Input material: PBMCs. CDR3 in DNA: TGCGCCAGCAGCCTCGGACTAGCGAGCTCCTACGAGCAGTACTTC. Encoded protein: CASSLGLASSYEQYF.